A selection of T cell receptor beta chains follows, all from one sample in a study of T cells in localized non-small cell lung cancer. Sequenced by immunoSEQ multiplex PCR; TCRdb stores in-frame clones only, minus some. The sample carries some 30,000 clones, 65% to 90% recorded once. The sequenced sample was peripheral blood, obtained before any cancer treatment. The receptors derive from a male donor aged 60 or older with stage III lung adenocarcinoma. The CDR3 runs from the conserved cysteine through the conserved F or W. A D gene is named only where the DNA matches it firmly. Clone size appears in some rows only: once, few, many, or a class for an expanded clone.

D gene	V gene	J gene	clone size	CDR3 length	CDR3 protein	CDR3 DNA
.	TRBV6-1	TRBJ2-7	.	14	CASRFGGVVYEQYF	TGTGCCAGCAGGTTTGGGGGCGTCGTCTACGAGCAGTACTTC
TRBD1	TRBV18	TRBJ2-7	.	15	CASSKEDRAPYEQYF	TGTGCCAGCTCAAAGGAGGACAGGGCTCCCTACGAGCAGTACTTC
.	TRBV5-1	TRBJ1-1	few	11	CASRRFTEAFF	TGCGCCAGCAGACGGTTCACTGAAGCTTTCTTT
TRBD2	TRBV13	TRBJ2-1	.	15	CASSPAAGAHNEQFF	TGTGCCAGCAGCCCGGCGGCGGGAGCCCACAATGAGCAGTTCTTC
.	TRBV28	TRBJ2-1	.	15	CASSWRQAIYNEQFF	TGTGCCAGCAGTTGGCGACAGGCCATCTACAATGAGCAGTTCTTC
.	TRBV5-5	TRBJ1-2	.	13	CASSRDGDYGYTF	TGTGCCAGCAGCCGAGACGGCGACTATGGCTACACCTTC
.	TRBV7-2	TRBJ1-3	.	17	CASSLASTGVSGNTIYF	TGTGCCAGCAGCTTGGCTTCAACTGGCGTCTCTGGAAACACCATATATTTT
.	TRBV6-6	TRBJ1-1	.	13	CASSYDGRDGAFF	TGTGCCAGCAGTTACGATGGCAGGGACGGAGCTTTCTTT
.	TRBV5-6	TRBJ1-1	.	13	CASSLVRNTEAFF	TGTGCCAGCAGCTTGGTACGGAACACTGAAGCTTTCTTT
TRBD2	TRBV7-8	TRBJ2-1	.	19	CASSLGTSGAPRPYNEQFF	TGTGCCAGCAGTCTAGGGACTAGCGGGGCCCCCAGGCCCTACAATGAGCAGTTCTTC
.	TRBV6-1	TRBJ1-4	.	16	CASSEGSGTFPLKLFF	TGTGCCAGCAGTGAAGGGTCCGGGACATTCCCACTAAAACTGTTTTTT
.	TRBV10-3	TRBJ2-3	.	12	CAISHRGDTQYF	TGTGCCATCAGCCACCGGGGGGATACGCAGTATTTT
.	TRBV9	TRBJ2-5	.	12	CASSDEAETQYF	TGTGCCAGCAGCGACGAAGCGGAGACCCAGTACTTC
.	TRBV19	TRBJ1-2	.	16	CASSPGVGRGNYGYTF	TGTGCCAGTAGTCCTGGGGTGGGCAGGGGTAACTATGGCTACACCTTC
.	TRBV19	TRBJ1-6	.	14	CASRTGTENSPLHF	TGTGCCAGTAGGACCGGGACGGAGAATTCACCCCTCCACTTT
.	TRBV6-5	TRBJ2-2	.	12	CASSYTTGELFF	TGTGCCAGCAGTTACACCACCGGGGAGCTGTTTTTT
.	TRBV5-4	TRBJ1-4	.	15	CASSSGGGVDEKLFF	TGTGCCAGCAGCTCCGGAGGGGGGGTGGATGAAAAACTGTTTTTT
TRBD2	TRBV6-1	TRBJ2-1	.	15	CASRLLAGASNEQFF	TGTGCCAGCAGGCTCCTAGCGGGAGCCAGTAATGAGCAGTTCTTC
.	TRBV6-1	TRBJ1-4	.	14	CASRDDGGFEKLFF	TGTGCCAGCAGGGACGACGGAGGGTTTGAAAAACTGTTTTTT
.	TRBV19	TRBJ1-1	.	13	CASSRTENTEAFF	TGTGCCAGTAGTAGGACGGAGAACACTGAAGCTTTCTTT
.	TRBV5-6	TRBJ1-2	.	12	CASSFDRYGYTF	TGTGCCAGCAGCTTTGACAGATATGGCTACACCTTC
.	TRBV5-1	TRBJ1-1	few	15	CASSWKDRYNTEAFF	TGCGCCAGCAGCTGGAAGGACAGATACAACACTGAAGCTTTCTTT
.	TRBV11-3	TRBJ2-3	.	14	CASSLGALTDTQYF	TGTGCCAGCAGCTTAGGCGCTCTCACAGATACGCAGTATTTT
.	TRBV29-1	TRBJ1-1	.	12	CSVGGARTEAFF	TGCAGCGTTGGAGGAGCGCGGACTGAAGCTTTCTTT
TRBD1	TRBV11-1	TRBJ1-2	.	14	CASSPDRAAGGYTF	TGTGCCAGCAGCCCGGACAGGGCGGCCGGTGGCTACACCTTC
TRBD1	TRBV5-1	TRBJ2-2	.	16	CASSLTGGSGTGELFF	TGCGCCAGCAGCTTAACAGGGGGCTCGGGGACCGGGGAGCTGTTTTTT
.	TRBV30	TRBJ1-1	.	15	CAWSVNRVAGTEAFF	TGTGCCTGGAGTGTCAACAGGGTCGCCGGCACTGAAGCTTTCTTT
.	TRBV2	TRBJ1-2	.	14	CASSTGSTASGYTF	TGTGCCAGCAGCACGGGATCTACAGCCTCTGGCTACACCTTC
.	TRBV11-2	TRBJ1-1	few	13	CASSFHSATEAFF	TGTGCCAGCAGCTTTCATTCGGCCACTGAAGCTTTCTTT
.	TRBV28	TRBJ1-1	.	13	CASSLAQATEAFF	TGTGCCAGCAGTTTAGCACAGGCGACCGAAGCTTTCTTT
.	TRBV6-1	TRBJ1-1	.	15	CASSEGAQGHTEAFF	TGTGCCAGCAGTGAAGGGGCCCAGGGCCACACTGAAGCTTTCTTT
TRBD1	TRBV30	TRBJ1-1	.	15	CAWSSRSTGATEAFF	TGTGCCTGGAGTTCACGATCGACAGGGGCCACTGAAGCTTTCTTT
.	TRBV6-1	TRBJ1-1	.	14	CASSLYREGTEAFF	TGTGCCAGCAGTTTATACAGGGAGGGCACTGAAGCTTTCTTT
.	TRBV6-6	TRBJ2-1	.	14	CASTKGGQGDEQFF	TGTGCCAGCACCAAGGGGGGGCAGGGGGATGAGCAGTTCTTC
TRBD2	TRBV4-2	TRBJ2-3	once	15	CASSQAAGVADTQYF	TGTGCCAGCAGCCAGGCAGCGGGAGTGGCGGATACGCAGTATTTT
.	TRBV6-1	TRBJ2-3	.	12	CASSEADHTQYF	TGTGCCAGCAGTGAAGCCGATCATACGCAGTATTTT
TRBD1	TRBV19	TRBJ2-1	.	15	CASSRDRGSYNEQFF	TGTGCCAGTAGTAGGGACAGGGGATCCTACAATGAGCAGTTCTTC
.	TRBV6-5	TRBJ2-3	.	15	CASSAQAPSTDTQYF	TGTGCCAGCAGCGCTCAGGCCCCTAGCACAGATACGCAGTATTTT
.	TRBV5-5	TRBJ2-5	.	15	CASSLDGRIRETQYF	TGTGCCAGCAGCTTGGACGGGAGAATACGGGAGACCCAGTACTTC
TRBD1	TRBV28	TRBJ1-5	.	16	CASSPHRGQGNQPQHF	TGTGCCAGCAGTCCGCACCGGGGACAGGGTAATCAGCCCCAGCATTTT